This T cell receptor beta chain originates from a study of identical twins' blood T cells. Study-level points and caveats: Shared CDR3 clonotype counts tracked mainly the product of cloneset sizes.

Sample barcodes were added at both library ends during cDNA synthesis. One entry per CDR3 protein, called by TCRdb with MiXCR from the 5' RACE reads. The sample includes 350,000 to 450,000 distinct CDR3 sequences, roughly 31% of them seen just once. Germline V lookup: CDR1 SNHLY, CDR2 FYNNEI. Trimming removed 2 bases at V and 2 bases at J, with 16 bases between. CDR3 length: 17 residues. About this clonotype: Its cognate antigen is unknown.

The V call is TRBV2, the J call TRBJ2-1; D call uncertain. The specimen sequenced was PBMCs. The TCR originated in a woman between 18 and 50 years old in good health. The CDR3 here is CASSEWPSLETYNEQFF. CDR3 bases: TGTGCCAGCAGTGAATGGCCCTCGCTAGAGACCTACAATGAGCAGTTCTTC.